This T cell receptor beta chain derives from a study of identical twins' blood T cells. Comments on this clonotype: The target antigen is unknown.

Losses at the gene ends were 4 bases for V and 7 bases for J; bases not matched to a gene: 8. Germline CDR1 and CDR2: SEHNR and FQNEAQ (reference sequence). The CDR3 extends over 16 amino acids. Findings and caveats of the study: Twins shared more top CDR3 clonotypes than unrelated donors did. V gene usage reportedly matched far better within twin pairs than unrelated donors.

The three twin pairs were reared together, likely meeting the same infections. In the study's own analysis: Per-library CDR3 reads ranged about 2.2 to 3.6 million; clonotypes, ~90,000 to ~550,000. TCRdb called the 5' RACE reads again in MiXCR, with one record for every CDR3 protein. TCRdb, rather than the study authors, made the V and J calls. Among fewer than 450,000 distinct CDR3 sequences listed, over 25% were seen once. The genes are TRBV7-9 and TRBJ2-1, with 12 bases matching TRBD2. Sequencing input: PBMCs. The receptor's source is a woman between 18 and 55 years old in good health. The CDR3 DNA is TGTGCCAGCAGCTCCCCTCTAGCGGGAGGGCCTAATGAGCAGTTCTTC. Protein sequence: CASSSPLAGGPNEQFF.